A single TCR beta chain is shown here with its context. The antigen remains unidentified. Being one base from a much bigger clone, this may be a read error. With 10-nucleotide random UMIs, 5'RACE was used to make the cDNA. TCRdb itself ran the 5' RACE reads through MiXCR, one entry per CDR3 protein. The data hold about 79,000 distinct CDR3 sequences, with roughly 13% observed a single time. This specimen belongs to a study of neurological immune-mediated disorders. The V gene's germline CDR1 is SGHVS and CDR2 FQNEAQ. The CDR3 is made up of 15 amino acids. V shed 1 base and J shed 0 bases, with 10 bases lying between them. Study outcomes and limitations: The absence of shared CDR3 amino acid sequences among expanded clones across subjects suggests private repertoires in all groups.

This chain uses TRBV7-8 with TRBJ2-7; D remains ambiguous. The origin of this receptor is a woman in her forties or fifties in good health. The specimen was PBMCs. CDR3 in DNA: TGTGCCAGCAGCTTAGTTGCAGTGATCTCCTACGAGCAGTACTTC. Translated, it gives CASSLVAVISYEQYF.